One sample yielded the 4 T cell receptor beta chains listed below, sequenced in a study of cytomegalovirus exposure and HLA in healthy donors. Primers included in the PCR were 60 Vbeta and 13 Jbeta primers. The data were produced by immunoSEQ multiplex PCR, yet TCRdb's version contains in-frame clones alone and is incomplete. The sample includes about 170,000 clones, roughly 71% of them seen just once. Input material: PBMCs. All receptors derive from a girl aged 10 to 17 in good health and CMV-seronegative.

The chain is built from TRBV7-9 and TRBJ2-1, with a possible D match to TRBD1 (6 bases). This CDR3 contains 11 residues. With 5 bases removed from V and 10 bases from J, the gap between germline ends came to 9 bases. CDR1 and CDR2 from the germline V gene are SEHNR and FQNEAQ (reference sequence). CDR3 in DNA: TGTGCCAGCAGCCCAGGGGCGGAGCAGTTCTTC. It encodes CASSPGAEQFF.

This chain joins TRBV27 and TRBJ2-7; D might be TRBD2 (5 bases). Trimming took off 6 bases at V and 1 base at J, with 10 bases between the two ends. This CDR3 has 13 amino acids. Germline CDR1 and CDR2: MNHEY and SMNVEV (reference sequence). This CDR3 reads CASRMTGSYEQYF. The DNA of the CDR3 is TGTGCCAGCAGGATGACGGGGTCCTACGAGCAGTACTTC.

This chain joins TRBV7-3 and TRBJ2-1; 8 bases line up with TRBD1. Unmatched junction bases numbered 10, after V lost 5 bases and J lost 10 bases. Germline CDR1 SGHTA, CDR2 FQGTGA. The CDR3 spans 14 residues. The CDR3 DNA follows: TGTGCCAGCAGCCAAGGACAGGGCAGCAAGGAGCAGTTCTTC. Translating gives CASSQGQGSKEQFF.

This clone was detected a few times. The chain combines TRBV19 with TRBJ2-7, with D hard to call. V lost 3 bases, J lost 4 bases, and 7 bases lay in between. Germline CDR1 LNHDA, CDR2 SQIVND (reference sequence). The CDR3 consists of 12 residues. The CDR3 loop reads CASSMVDYEQYF. The CDR3 nucleotides are TGTGCCAGTAGTATGGTAGATTACGAGCAGTACTTC.